This T cell receptor beta chain was recorded in a study of metastatic and nonmetastatic thyroid tumors. At the level of the study: Repertoire comparisons spanned blood and tumor or nodule tissue from malignant and benign thyroid patients.

Original analysis: To classify distant metastasis in papillary thyroid cancer, a model was built from CDR3 differences across clinicopathological groups. MiXCR re-clonotyped the PCR reads for TCRdb. None of the V and J calls come from the authors' own analysis; TCRdb made them. The table shows around 20,000 clones, with just over 35% occurring only once. Notes on the study in general: Within blood and tumor, benign nodules reportedly had significantly lower TCR beta diversity than malignant thyroid tumors did.

The V gene end was trimmed by 10 bases and the J gene end by 7 bases; junction bases not matched to a gene: 14. CDR1 is MNHNS, CDR2 SASEGT, per germline. The CDR3 contains 15 residues. Ahead of thyroid surgery, no patient had received treatment of any kind. This clone was counted only a few times. Its target is unknown. This chain connects TRBV6-1 to TRBJ2-2; the match to TRBD2 covers 8 bases. This clonotype was obtained from a female donor with papillary thyroid cancer or a benign thyroid nodule (not recorded which). Some clones in this sample may be carry-over from other donors' samples. What was sequenced was tumor tissue. The CDR3 bases are TGTGCCACGCAGGGACTCGGGAGGGCCGACGGGGAGCTGTTTTTT. It translates to CATQGLGRADGELFF.